This TCR beta chain is from a study of post-analysis software for immune sequencing data. The study's findings and limits: About five TRBV segments were more frequent in patients than controls; TRBV5-6, TRBV5-1 and TRBV20-1 belonged to this group.

Presence of unique molecular identifiers characterized the TCR beta cDNA libraries. In TCRdb, the PCR reads were re-called with MiXCR into one record per CDR3 protein. The sample lists around 710,000 distinct CDR3 sequences, 46% occurring once. This clonotype has just a few counts. The antigen remains unidentified. Per the germline V gene, CDR1 is MNHNY and CDR2 is SVGAGI (reference sequence). The CDR3 is 14 residues long. V lost 4 bases, J lost 5 bases, and 11 bases lay in between. The rearrangement links TRBV6-6 to TRBJ1-4; D is uncertain. Sequencing was carried out using blood. The receptor's source is a girl aged 10 to 17 with multiple sclerosis. The DNA of the CDR3 is TGTGCCAGCAGTTCTATCCCTCCAAATGAAAAACTGTTTTTT. Translated, it gives CASSSIPPNEKLFF.